Shown below are 8 T cell receptor beta chains from a single sample sequenced in a study of OX40 agonist ivuxolimab in advanced cancers. Data came from immunoSEQ multiplex PCR; TCRdb stores just in-frame clones and leaves some out. The sample gives more than 45,000 clones, about 80% of which show up once; under 4% is in the top ten. This specimen was CD4+ or CD8+ T cells sorted from blood, taken in a trial of the OX40 agonist ivuxolimab. The source is an adult with an advanced solid tumor such as melanoma, head and neck, liver or kidney cancer.

V usage is TRBV7-2 and J usage is TRBJ2-7; no reliable D call. Between the trimmed V and J ends, which lost 4 bases and 2 bases, there was a span of 9 bases. This CDR3 contains 13 residues. Per germline, CDR1 SGHTA and CDR2 FQGNSA. The CDR3 region is CASSSRWTYEQYF. CDR3 coding DNA: TGTGCCAGCAGCTCCAGGTGGACCTACGAGCAGTACTTC.

V gene TRBV11-2 combines with J gene TRBJ1-5; D not resolved. The CDR3 runs to 15 residues. Deletions cut 1 base from V and 1 base from J, with 8 bases between. Per the germline V gene, CDR1 is SGHAT and CDR2 is FQNNGV. CDR3 in DNA: TGTGCCAGCAGCTTAGCTTCCCAGAGCAATCAGCCCCAGCATTTT. Amino acids: CASSLASQSNQPQHF.

The rearrangement joins TRBV7-9 to TRBJ1-6, with D unclear. The CDR3 is 15 residues long. The germline V gene encodes CDR1 SEHNR and CDR2 FQNEAQ (reference sequence). V lost 3 bases and J lost 0, with 6 bases in between. Here the CDR3 reads CASSLRTSYNSPLHF. In DNA, the CDR3 is TGTGCCAGCAGCTTGCGGACCTCCTATAATTCACCCCTCCACTTT.

The V gene is TRBV6-6, the J gene TRBJ1-4; maybe TRBD1 (6 bases). CDR3 size: 15 residues. Germline CDR1 reads MNHNY; CDR2 reads SVGAGI (reference sequence). Trimming took 0 bases from V and 7 from J, leaving 12 bases between them. The CDR3 DNA is TGTGCCAGCAGTTACTCGATGGGGGCTCGTGAAAAACTGTTTTTT. It codes for CASSYSMGAREKLFF.

The V and J genes are TRBV29-1 and TRBJ1-1; the D is unclear. This CDR3 spans 11 amino acids. Between the trimmed V and J ends, which lost 4 bases and 11 bases, there was a span of 14 bases. CDR1 SQVTM and CDR2 ANQGSEA come from the germline V gene. This chain's CDR3 is CSVGDNTYAFF. DNA for the CDR3: TGCAGCGTTGGAGACAACACGTACGCTTTCTTT.

The chain employs TRBV19 and TRBJ1-4; 8 positions match TRBD1. V shed 6 bases and J 4 bases; nucleotides not matched to a gene: 10. CDR1 and CDR2 from the germline V gene are LNHDA and SQIVND (reference sequence). The CDR3 sequence is 16 residues long. The CDR3 sequence is CASSLQGARGNEKLFF. The CDR3 DNA reads TGTGCCAGTAGCCTGCAGGGGGCCAGGGGTAATGAAAAACTGTTTTTT. Based on the CDR3 plus reference TRBV19 and TRBJ1-4, the full variable domain is DGGITQSPKYLFRKEGQNVTLSCEQNLNHDAMYWYRQDPGQGLRLIYYSQIVNDFQKGDIAEGYSVSREKKESFPLTVTSAQKNPTAFYLCASSLQGARGNEKLFFGSGTQLSVL.

A note on this clone: The junction and the germline gene differ at one end; a read error may be behind it. Other DNA variants within this sample encode the same CDR3. This chain links TRBV6-5 with TRBJ1-6; the D is unclear. CDR3 length: 15 amino acids. The germline V gene encodes CDR1 MNHEY and CDR2 SVGAGI. The CDR3 spells CASSYSNRNNSPLHF. CDR3 coding DNA: TGCGCCAGCAGTTACTCGAACCGGAATAATTCACCCCTCCACTTT.

The chain has TRBV7-2 and TRBJ1-5; no clear D gene. CDR3 length: 15 residues. Trimming removed 2 bases from V and 0 bases from J, with 8 bases in between. In germline, CDR1 is SGHTA, CDR2 FQGNSA. The CDR3 sequence: CASSLTAPSNQPQHF. CDR3 bases: TGTGCCAGCAGCTTAACAGCTCCTAGCAATCAGCCCCAGCATTTT.